This TCR beta chain is drawn from a study of technical replicates of blood from four donors. Sequencing used immunoSEQ multiplex PCR; TCRdb keeps in-frame clones, though not all of them. The sample has 75,000 to 100,000 clones; 95% to 96% are singletons. Germline CDR1 is MRHNA and CDR2 is SNTAGT. CDR3 size: 15 residues. J was trimmed by 2 bases and V by 5 bases; bases with no gene match: 5. This clonotype was sampled from a human donor in good health. This chain joins TRBV6-4 and TRBJ2-7; 11 bases are shared with TRBD2. Sequencing used T cells isolated from PBMCs. CDR3 in amino acids: CASSRGLAGAYEQYF. In DNA form, the CDR3 reads TGTGCCAGCAGTAGAGGACTAGCGGGTGCCTACGAGCAGTACTTC.